This TCR beta chain was captured by sequencing in a study of blood T cell repertoires in COVID-19. Overall study: From the United States, Italy and Spain came samples of acute and convalescent COVID-19. PBMCs, B-cell-depleted T cells, or T cells were the source of the cDNA or gDNA that made up the material.

Original analysis: The authors estimated nucleated cell counts from reference gene primer amplification. TCRdb's copy holds only in-frame clones and misses some; the assay was immunoSEQ multiplex PCR. Clone size and V and J calls were adopted from that table, with D and trimming inferred from the DNA. Found here are around 200,000 clones, over 80% of them singletons; the top ten hold roughly 1.2%. Followed longitudinally, the Seattle patients had been enrolled during active infection. CDR3 length: 16 amino acids. CDR1 is SGDLS and CDR2 is YYNGEE in the germline V gene. Trimming at V came to 4 bases and at J to 9 bases, leaving 13 bases not matched to a gene.

Sequencing used peripheral blood. This chain connects TRBV9 to TRBJ1-3; 10 bases map to TRBD1. This sequence was found in a woman in her thirties with COVID-19, enrolled during active disease. The CDR3 coding sequence is TGTGCCAGCAGCCCGGCCGACGGACAGGGGGGATCCACCATATATTTT. It codes for CASSPADGQGGSTIYF.